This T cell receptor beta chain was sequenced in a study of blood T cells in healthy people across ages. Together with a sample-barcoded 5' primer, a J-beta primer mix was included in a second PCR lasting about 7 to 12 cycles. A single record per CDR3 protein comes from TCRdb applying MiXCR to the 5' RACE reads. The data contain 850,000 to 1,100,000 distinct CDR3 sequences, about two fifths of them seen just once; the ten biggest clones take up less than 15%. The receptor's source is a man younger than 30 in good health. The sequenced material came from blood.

CDR3 nucleotide sequence: TGTGCCTCACGCCGACAGCCGTTATCCTACGAGCAGTACTTC. It specifies CASRRQPLSYEQYF. J is TRBJ2-7 and V is TRBV19; tentative D call: TRBD1 (5 bases). Trimming left V 11 bases short and J 1 base short, with 18 bases between. Germline values: CDR1 LNHDA, CDR2 SQIVND (reference sequence). CDR3 length: 14 amino acids.